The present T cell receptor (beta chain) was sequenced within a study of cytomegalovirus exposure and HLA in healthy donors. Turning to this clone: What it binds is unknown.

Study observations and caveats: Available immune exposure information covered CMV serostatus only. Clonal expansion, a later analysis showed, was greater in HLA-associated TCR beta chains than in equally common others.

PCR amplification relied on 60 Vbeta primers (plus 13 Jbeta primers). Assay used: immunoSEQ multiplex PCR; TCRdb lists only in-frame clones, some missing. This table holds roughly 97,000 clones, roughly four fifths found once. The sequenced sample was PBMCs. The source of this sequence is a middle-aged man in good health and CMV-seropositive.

The CDR3 DNA is TGTGCCAGCAGTTTAGCGGGTCCTGGGGCCAACGTCCTGACTTTC. This encodes CASSLAGPGANVLTF. The chain recombines TRBV28 with TRBJ2-6; weak D call: TRBD2 (5 bases). Germline V gene sequence: CDR1 MDHEN, CDR2 SYDVKM. There are 15 residues in the CDR3. V was cut by 2 bases and J by 2 bases, with 7 bases left in between. Together with reference TRBV28 and TRBJ2-6, the CDR3 gives the full variable domain: DVKVTQSSRYLVKRTGEKVFLECVQDMDHENMFWYRQDPGLGLRLIYFSYDVKMKEKGDIPEGYSVSREKKERFSLILESASTNQTSMYLCASSLAGPGANVLTFGAGSRLTVL.